This entry lists 25 T cell receptor beta chains sequenced from one sample in a study of T cells in localized non-small cell lung cancer. Clones were read by immunoSEQ multiplex PCR, and TCRdb kept only the in-frame ones, dropping some. This sample has 20,000 to 30,000 clones, with roughly 90% found just once. Sequenced here: peripheral blood, sampled before any cancer treatment. All receptors come from a male donor at least 60 years old with stage I squamous cell lung carcinoma.

This clone was recorded once. This sequence joins TRBV5-1 and TRBJ2-1, with 10 bases lining up with TRBD1. Germline V gives CDR1 SGHRS, CDR2 YFSETQ. The CDR3 is 17 amino acids. V was clipped by 2 bases and J by 3 bases; unmatched bases: 8. CDR3 sequence (DNA): TGCGCCAGCAGCTTCCCGCCGGGACAGGGGATCTACAATGAGCAGTTCTTC. Its protein is CASSFPPGQGIYNEQFF.

The sample holds one count of this clone. The V and J genes are TRBV25-1 and TRBJ2-7; perhaps TRBD2 as D (5 bases). CDR1 is MGHDK, CDR2 SYGVNS, per germline. The germline V and J ends were trimmed by 2 bases and 3 bases, with 11 bases remaining between them. This CDR3 has 14 amino acids. CDR3: CASSENGNNYEQYF. The CDR3 nucleotides are TGTGCCAGCAGTGAAAACGGGAATAACTACGAGCAGTACTTC.

The chain carries TRBV10-3 and TRBJ1-5; D uncertain. Looked up from germline, CDR1 is ENHRY and CDR2 is SYGVKD. V gave up 6 bases and J gave up 7 bases, with 13 bases separating them. The CDR3 has 13 residues. CDR3 sequence reads: CAIRRDQNQPQHF. CDR3 nucleotide sequence: TGTGCCATCAGAAGAGATCAGAACCAGCCCCAGCATTTT.

V is TRBV7-6 and J is TRBJ1-6, with D uncertain. CDR1 and CDR2 from the germline V gene are SGHVS and FNYEAQ. The CDR3 is made up of 13 amino acids. Trimming removed 0 bases from V and 8 bases from J, with 5 bases in between. CDR3 in amino acids: CASSLAGDSPLHF. The CDR3 nucleotides are TGTGCCAGCAGCTTAGCTGGGGATTCACCCCTCCACTTT.

The chain uses TRBV19 and TRBJ1-2; D may be TRBD1 (5 bases). Germline values: CDR1 LNHDA, CDR2 SQIVND (reference sequence). The CDR3 is 13 residues long. V was cut by 6 bases and J by 6 bases, with 14 bases left in between. In nucleotides, the CDR3 is TGTGCCAGTAGACCGCAGGGCATGAATGGCTACACCTTC. Amino acids: CASRPQGMNGYTF.

CDR3 sequence: CASSETGGDVGGYTF. CDR3 bases: TGCGCCAGCAGTGAGACCGGGGGCGACGTGGGTGGCTACACCTTC. This chain links TRBV10-2 with TRBJ1-2; D is perhaps TRBD1 (6 bases). Germline CDR1 WSHSY, CDR2 SAAADI. V shed 2 bases and J shed 7 bases, with 17 bases lying between them. The CDR3 runs 15 residues.

In the case of this clone: One junction end does not reproduce the germline sequence, and a read error may be involved. The V gene is TRBV2, the J gene TRBJ1-4; 8 bases map to TRBD1. The CDR3 is made up of 14 amino acids. Germline V lookup: CDR1 SNHLY, CDR2 FYNNEI. This chain's CDR3 is CASRGRSTMKGLFF. The CDR3 coding sequence is TGTGCTAGCAGGGGGCGGTCTACTATGAAAGGACTGTTTTTT.

The chain joins TRBV2 to TRBJ1-1; possibly TRBD1 for D (6 bases). CDR1 is SNHLY, CDR2 FYNNEI, per germline. The CDR3 spans 14 residues. V dropped 4 bases and J dropped 5 bases, with 14 bases sitting between them. CDR3 DNA sequence: TGTGCCAGCAGTGTTTTGGCAGGGGTTACTGAAGCTTTCTTT. As protein: CASSVLAGVTEAFF.

This clone was recorded only once. The chain carries TRBV15 and TRBJ2-1, with D uncertain. Germline V gives CDR1 LNHNV, CDR2 YYDKDF (reference sequence). The ends were cut back, 0 bases at V and 4 bases at J, with 10 bases in the middle. The CDR3 loop spans 15 amino acids. CDR3 region: CATSRDRDRYNEQFF. CDR3 bases: TGTGCCACCAGCAGAGATCGTGATAGATACAATGAGCAGTTCTTC.

The V and J genes are TRBV7-2 and TRBJ2-6; D remains unclear. CDR3 length: 15 amino acids. CDR1 SGHTA and CDR2 FQGNSA come from the germline V gene. The V gene lost 3 bases and the J gene lost 0 bases, with 6 bases spanning the gap. CDR3 DNA sequence: TGTGCCAGCAGCTTCTCCCCCTCTGGGGCCAACGTCCTGACTTTC. Amino acid sequence: CASSFSPSGANVLTF. The full variable domain, its missing parts supplied by reference TRBV7-2 and TRBJ2-6, is GAGVSQSPSNKVTEKGKDVELRCDPISGHTALYWYRQSLGQGLEFLIYFQGNSAPDKSGLPSDRFSAERTGGSVSTLTIQRTQQEDSAVYLCASSFSPSGANVLTFGAGSRLTVL.

V and J are TRBV19 and TRBJ2-1; the match to TRBD2 covers 10 bases. CDR1 and CDR2 from the germline V gene are LNHDA and SQIVND (reference sequence). V gave up 7 bases and J gave up 2 bases; unmatched junction bases: 5. The CDR3 has 15 residues. CDR3 sequence: CASTLAGGPYNEQFF. The CDR3 region has the DNA TGTGCCAGTACCTTAGCGGGGGGCCCCTACAATGAGCAGTTCTTC. Full variable domain (remainder filled in from reference TRBV19 and TRBJ2-1): DGGITQSPKYLFRKEGQNVTLSCEQNLNHDAMYWYRQDPGQGLRLIYYSQIVNDFQKGDIAEGYSVSREKKESFPLTVTSAQKNPTAFYLCASTLAGGPYNEQFFGPGTRLTVL.

By proportion, this clone is medium-sized. This chain connects TRBV5-6 to TRBJ1-2, with TRBD1 identical over 10 bases. This CDR3 contains 12 residues. Germline V gene data show CDR1 as SGHDT and CDR2 as YYEEEE. The V and J ends lost 7 bases and 7 bases, in that order; junction bases with no gene match: 4. The CDR3 reads CASGDRGSGYTF. In DNA, the CDR3 is TGTGCCAGCGGGGACAGGGGAAGTGGCTACACCTTC.

The rearrangement joins TRBV18 to TRBJ2-7; 9 bases align to TRBD1. Trimming removed 3 bases from V and 9 bases from J; junction bases left unmatched: 6. The CDR3 runs to 13 residues. CDR1 KGHSH and CDR2 LQKENI come from the germline V gene. The chain's CDR3 is CASSPEDRGGQYF. The DNA for the CDR3 is TGTGCCAGCTCACCGGAAGACAGGGGGGGGCAGTACTTC.

The chain uses TRBV7-2 and TRBJ1-2; D is undetermined. V lost 6 bases and J lost 2, with 10 bases in between. The germline V gene encodes CDR1 SGHTA and CDR2 FQGNSA. This CDR3 is built from 13 residues. In DNA, the CDR3 is TGTGCCAGCAGTCTCGGTCAGAACTATGGCTACACCTTC. It specifies CASSLGQNYGYTF.

This rearrangement joins TRBV19 to TRBJ1-4; D remains unclear. The CDR3 sequence is 13 residues long. V gave up 7 bases and J gave up 8 bases, with 14 bases separating them. Looked up from germline, CDR1 is LNHDA and CDR2 is SQIVND (reference sequence). The CDR3 sequence is CASKPTQREKLFF. In DNA form, the CDR3 reads TGTGCCAGTAAACCTACTCAGCGGGAAAAACTGTTTTTT.

The chain has TRBV19 and TRBJ2-5; a possible D gene is TRBD1 (5 bases). The CDR3 runs 16 residues. Germline loops: CDR1 LNHDA, CDR2 SQIVND (reference sequence). The V gene lost 4 bases and the J gene lost 1 base, with 16 bases spanning the gap. CDR3 loop: CASSKTAAGAQETQYF. The CDR3 region has the DNA TGTGCCAGTAGTAAGACTGCTGCTGGGGCCCAAGAGACCCAGTACTTC.

The rearrangement links TRBV5-1 to TRBJ2-3; TRBD2 might be the D (6 bases). Germline V gene data show CDR1 as SGHRS and CDR2 as YFSETQ. Trimming took off 5 bases at V and 4 bases at J, with 14 bases between the two ends. The CDR3 is 14 amino acids. CDR3 sequence: CASSNPSGSDTQYF. The CDR3 nucleotides read TGCGCCAGCAGTAACCCAAGCGGGTCAGATACGCAGTATTTT.

The rearrangement uses TRBV10-2 and TRBJ2-2; 8 bases are a match to TRBD2. The CDR3 loop spans 15 amino acids. Unmatched junction bases numbered 3, after V lost 5 bases and J lost 1 base. Germline CDR1 is WSHSY and CDR2 is SAAADI. In DNA form, the CDR3 reads TGCGCCAGCAGTTTTAGCGGGAAGAACACCGGGGAGCTGTTTTTT. Translating it yields CASSFSGKNTGELFF.

The rearrangement joins TRBV21-1 to TRBJ2-7. TRBV21-1 has pseudogene status. The CDR3 is made up of 16 amino acids. CDR3 sequence (DNA): TGTGCCAGCAGCCCCGGGGGAGGGGGCGTAGTAGGCGAGCAGTACTTC. Encoded protein: CASSPGGGGVVGEQYF.

The gene calls are TRBV27 and TRBJ2-7; 7 bases match TRBD1. Germline CDR1 MNHEY, CDR2 SMNVEV (reference sequence). V gave up 3 bases and J gave up 4 bases; unmatched junction bases: 9. CDR3 length: 15 residues. The CDR3 sequence is CASSFLSGRGYEQYF. CDR3 coding DNA: TGTGCCAGCAGTTTCCTTTCGGGCAGGGGGTACGAGCAGTACTTC.

V usage is TRBV11-3 and J usage is TRBJ1-2, with D hard to call. The CDR3 covers 13 residues. Trimming shortened V by 1 base and J by 4 bases, and 7 bases separated the two germline ends. Per germline, CDR1 SGHNT and CDR2 YENEEA. CDR3 residues: CASSLGQFYGYTF. The CDR3 DNA follows: TGTGCCAGCAGCTTAGGCCAGTTCTATGGCTACACCTTC. Using reference TRBV11-3 and TRBJ1-2 for the parts outside the CDR3, the full variable domain is EAGVVQSPRYKIIEKKQPVAFWCNPISGHNTLYWYLQNLGQGPELLIRYENEEAVDDSQLPKDRFSAERLKGVDSTLKIQPAELGDSAVYLCASSLGQFYGYTFGSGTRLTVV.

V is TRBV6-1 and J is TRBJ2-3; TRBD1 agrees at 9 bases. V lost 5 bases and J lost 2; bases outside the gene matches: 5. Germline V gene data show CDR1 as MNHNS and CDR2 as SASEGT. This CDR3 contains 15 residues. The CDR3 nucleotides are TGTGCCAGCAGTTTGGGACAGGGACTCACAGATACGCAGTATTTT. The encoded protein is CASSLGQGLTDTQYF.

The chain has TRBV6-6 and TRBJ2-1; the D is unclear. The CDR3 extends over 12 amino acids. V was shortened by 6 bases and J by 5 bases, with 8 bases between the two germline ends. CDR1 is MNHNY, CDR2 SVGAGI, per germline (reference sequence). The CDR3 DNA follows: TGTGCCAGCAGCCCCGGAAACAATGAGCAGTTCTTC. Translated: CASSPGNNEQFF.

The V call is TRBV7-2, the J call TRBJ2-2, with TRBD1 as a possible D gene (5 bases). The CDR3 length is 14 residues. Looked up from germline, CDR1 is SGHTA and CDR2 is FQGNSA. V lost 5 bases, J lost 7 bases, and 14 bases lay in between. For the CDR3, the DNA is TGTGCCAGCAGCCCTCAGGGTATTAACGGGGAGCTGTTTTTT. Translated: CASSPQGINGELFF.

The V and J genes are TRBV9 and TRBJ2-1; a possible D gene is TRBD2 (5 bases). The germline V gene encodes CDR1 SGDLS and CDR2 YYNGEE. This CDR3 region has 16 residues. Trimming shortened V by 0 bases and J by 0 bases, and 10 bases separated the two germline ends. CDR3 amino acids: CASSVVSSVSYNEQFF. For the CDR3, the DNA is TGTGCCAGCAGCGTAGTTAGTAGCGTCTCCTACAATGAGCAGTTCTTC.